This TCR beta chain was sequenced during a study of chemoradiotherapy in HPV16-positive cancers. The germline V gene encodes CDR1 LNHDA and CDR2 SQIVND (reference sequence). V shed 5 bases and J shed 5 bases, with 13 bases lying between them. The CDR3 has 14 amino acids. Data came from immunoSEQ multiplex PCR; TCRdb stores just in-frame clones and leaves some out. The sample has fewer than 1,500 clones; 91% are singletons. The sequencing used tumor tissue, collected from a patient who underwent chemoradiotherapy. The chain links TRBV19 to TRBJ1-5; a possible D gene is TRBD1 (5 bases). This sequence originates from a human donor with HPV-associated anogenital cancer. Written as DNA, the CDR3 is TGTGCCAGTAGTGTATACAGGCGCGATCAGCCCCAGCATTTT. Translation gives CASSVYRRDQPQHF.